The next 26 T cell receptor beta chains were all read from a single sample in a study of early T cells in non-severe SARS-CoV-2 infection. TCRdb re-derived calls from the 5' RACE reads in MiXCR, one entry per CDR3 protein. The data show over 70,000 distinct CDR3 sequences, around 15% seen once. Sequenced sample: whole blood. Every receptor here comes from an adult who was a healthcare worker with PCR-confirmed SARS-CoV-2 infection or an uninfected control (not recorded which).

The V call is TRBV20-1, the J call TRBJ2-1, with D perhaps TRBD1 (5 bases). V lost 6 bases and J 0 bases, leaving 9 bases between the germline ends. The germline CDR1 and CDR2 sequences are DFQATT and SNEGSKA (reference sequence). There are 13 residues in the CDR3. The CDR3 nucleotides read TGCAGTGCCCACGACAGCTCCTACAATGAGCAGTTCTTC. It specifies CSAHDSSYNEQFF.

Many counts were recorded for this clonotype. The chain recombines TRBV12-3 or TRBV12-4 with TRBJ2-5; a possible D gene is TRBD1 (6 bases). Between the trimmed V and J ends, which lost 6 bases and 1 base, there was a span of 12 bases. The CDR3 consists of 14 residues. CDR3 in amino acids: CASSLVGGQETQYF. The CDR3, as DNA: TGTGCCAGCAGCCTAGTAGGGGGCCAAGAGACCCAGTACTTC.

A few counts support this clonotype. The rearrangement uses TRBV7-2 and TRBJ1-1; a possible D gene is TRBD1 (6 bases). Deletions cut 4 bases from V and 1 base from J, with 16 bases between. The CDR3 contains 16 residues. CDR1 and CDR2 (germline): SGHTA, FQGNSA. CDR3 residues: CASSSTGGRTNTEAFF. The CDR3, as DNA: TGTGCCAGCAGCTCCACGGGGGGGCGGACGAACACTGAAGCTTTCTTT. The variable domain in full, completed from reference TRBV7-2 and TRBJ1-1, reads GAGVSQSPSNKVTEKGKDVELRCDPISGHTALYWYRQSLGQGLEFLIYFQGNSAPDKSGLPSDRFSAERTGGSVSTLTIQRTQQEDSAVYLCASSSTGGRTNTEAFFGQGTRLTVV.

Sample share makes this clonotype medium-sized. The chain is built from TRBV4-1 and TRBJ1-4; TRBD1 aligns across 8 bases. CDR3 size: 16 residues. J gave up 0 bases and V 2 bases, and 2 bases lay outside the gene matches. Germline CDR1 reads MGHRA; CDR2 reads YSYEKL. Here the CDR3 DNA reads TGCGCCAGCAGCCAAACACAGGGGGCAACTAATGAAAAACTGTTTTTT. The encoded protein is CASSQTQGATNEKLFF.

The J gene is TRBJ1-4, the V gene TRBV7-9, with 7 bases lining up with TRBD1. The CDR3 is 14 amino acids. The germline CDR1 and CDR2 sequences are SEHNR and FQNEAQ (reference sequence). V gave up 7 bases and J gave up 6 bases; unmatched junction bases: 8. The CDR3 DNA follows: TGTGCCAGCACCCTGAGACAGGGAGATGAAAAACTGTTTTTT. The encoded protein is CASTLRQGDEKLFF.

The genes are TRBV29-1 and TRBJ2-1, with D possibly being TRBD1 (6 bases). The V end was cut by 5 bases, the J end by 4 bases, with 12 bases between. The CDR3 is 13 amino acids. CDR1 and CDR2 (germline): SQVTM, ANQGSEA. The DNA of the CDR3 is TGCAGCGTTTTAACGGGACAATACAATGAGCAGTTCTTC. This translates into CSVLTGQYNEQFF.

The table lists this clonotype with a few counts. The V gene is TRBV6-1, the J gene TRBJ2-7; 8 nucleotides line up with TRBD2. Trimming took 3 bases from V and 4 from J; bases not matched to a gene: 8. The V gene's germline CDR1 is MNHNS and CDR2 SASEGT. This CDR3 region has 15 residues. CDR3 bases: TGTGCCAGCAGTGACCCAGCGGGAGAAAGGTACGAGCAGTACTTC. This translates into CASSDPAGERYEQYF.

This clonotype was counted at least ten times. The V call is TRBV25-1, the J call TRBJ2-7; no firm D call. In germline, CDR1 is MGHDK, CDR2 SYGVNS. This CDR3 has 12 residues. V lost 6 bases and J 3 bases, leaving 9 bases between the germline ends. The CDR3 loop is CASRAGLYEQYF. DNA of the CDR3: TGTGCCAGCAGGGCAGGCCTCTACGAGCAGTACTTC.

The V call is TRBV29-1, the J call TRBJ2-1; 7 nucleotides agree with TRBD2. This CDR3 spans 16 amino acids. Germline V gives CDR1 SQVTM, CDR2 ANQGSEA. V trimming: 0 bases; J trimming: 0 bases; junction bases outside the gene matches: 5. The CDR3 here is CSVEDPLAVSYNEQFF. The CDR3, as DNA: TGCAGCGTTGAAGATCCCCTAGCGGTCTCCTACAATGAGCAGTTCTTC.

V usage is TRBV9 and J usage is TRBJ2-5; 7 bases align to TRBD2. CDR1 SGDLS and CDR2 YYNGEE come from the germline V gene. The junction had 3 bases not matched to a gene; V was cut back by 5 bases and J by 5 bases. The CDR3 runs 12 residues. The CDR3 nucleotides are TGTGCCAGCAGTTACGGGGGGGAGACCCAGTACTTC. This gives the protein CASSYGGETQYF. Complete variable domain (other parts from reference TRBV9 and TRBJ2-5): DSGVTQTPKHLITATGQRVTLRCSPRSGDLSVYWYQQSLDQGLQFLIQYYNGEERAKGNILERFSAQQFPDLHSELNLSSLELGDSALYFCASSYGGETQYFGPGTRLLVL.

This clonotype has just a few counts. The V call is TRBV5-4, the J call TRBJ2-7; D remains unclear. The CDR3 spans 15 residues. Trimming shortened V by 4 bases and J by 2 bases, and 16 bases separated the two germline ends. The germline CDR1 and CDR2 sequences are SGHNT and YYREEE (reference sequence). The CDR3 DNA reads TGTGCCAGCAGCGCAAAAGGTGGCAGAACCTACGAGCAGTACTTC. Amino acids: CASSAKGGRTYEQYF.

This clonotype was recorded many times. The CDR3 sequence: CASSGEDRGLYNEQFF. The DNA for the CDR3 is TGTGCCAGTAGTGGGGAGGACAGGGGGTTGTACAATGAGCAGTTCTTC. The V call is TRBV19, the J call TRBJ2-1, with 10 positions matching TRBD1. The CDR3 loop spans 16 amino acids. Trimming took 5 bases from V and 4 from J; bases not matched to a gene: 8. CDR1 is LNHDA and CDR2 is SQIVND in the germline V gene (reference sequence).

This clonotype showed up just a few times. The chain recombines TRBV5-6 with TRBJ2-3; D call uncertain. V gave up 0 bases and J gave up 5 bases, with 7 bases separating them. CDR3 size: 13 residues. Germline CDR1 is SGHDT and CDR2 is YYEEEE. The DNA for the CDR3 is TGTGCCAGCAGCTTGGGGGCGAGAGATACGCAGTATTTT. This gives the protein CASSLGARDTQYF.

Many counts were recorded for this clonotype. The chain combines TRBV12-5 with TRBJ2-1; 7 bases fit TRBD2. The junction had 10 bases not matched to a gene; V was cut back by 6 bases and J by 8 bases. The CDR3 is 14 amino acids. CDR1 and CDR2 (germline): LGHNT, FRNRAP. The chain's CDR3 is CASGQRDYIDEQFF. The CDR3, as DNA: TGTGCTAGTGGCCAACGGGACTATATAGATGAGCAGTTCTTC.

This clonotype was picked up many times. V and J are TRBV12-3 or TRBV12-4 and TRBJ1-1; D may be TRBD1 (6 bases). The CDR3 runs to 13 residues. CDR3 sequence reads: CASGDTLNTEAFF. CDR3 DNA sequence: TGTGCTTCCGGGGACACCCTGAACACTGAAGCTTTCTTT.

This clonotype was counted a few times. The chain carries TRBV28 and TRBJ2-3; perhaps TRBD2 as D (5 bases). This CDR3 is 14 amino acids long. Looked up from germline, CDR1 is MDHEN and CDR2 is SYDVKM. V lost 2 bases to trimming and J lost 5 bases, with 11 bases between them. The CDR3 is CASSLEGTRDTQYF. CDR3 nucleotide sequence: TGTGCCAGCAGTTTAGAGGGTACTCGAGATACGCAGTATTTT. Variable domain in full (rest from reference TRBV28 and TRBJ2-3): DVKVTQSSRYLVKRTGEKVFLECVQDMDHENMFWYRQDPGLGLRLIYFSYDVKMKEKGDIPEGYSVSREKKERFSLILESASTNQTSMYLCASSLEGTRDTQYFGPGTRLTVL.

The chain joins TRBV5-1 to TRBJ2-3; maybe TRBD1 (6 bases). V lost 5 bases, J lost 2 bases, and 15 bases lay in between. This CDR3 comprises 15 residues. Germline V CDR1 and CDR2: SGHRS, YFSETQ. DNA for the CDR3: TGCGCCAGCAGAGAGTTCACAGGGAACACAGATACGCAGTATTTT. Its protein is CASREFTGNTDTQYF.

V usage is TRBV29-1 and J usage is TRBJ2-2; 11 bases line up with TRBD2. The CDR3 covers 16 residues. V was pared by 6 bases and J by 3 bases, with 9 bases of the junction left unmatched. CDR1 and CDR2 from the germline V gene are SQVTM and ANQGSEA. The CDR3, as DNA: TGCAGCGTGGGACTAGCGGAAGACGCCCACACCGGGGAGCTGTTTTTT. Translated, it gives CSVGLAEDAHTGELFF.

The chain employs TRBV6-1 and TRBJ2-7, with 10 bases fitting TRBD2. V shed 6 bases and J 4 bases; nucleotides not matched to a gene: 6. This CDR3 comprises 14 residues. Germline V CDR1 and CDR2: MNHNS, SASEGT. CDR3 in DNA: TGTGCCAGCAGGGCCGGGACTAGCGAGTACGAGCAGTACTTC. Translating gives CASRAGTSEYEQYF.

This clonotype was detected a few times. V and J are TRBV3-1 and TRBJ1-6; no reliable D call. The CDR3 is made up of 15 amino acids. In germline, CDR1 is LGHDT, CDR2 YNNKEL (reference sequence). Trimming took 2 bases from V and 7 from J, leaving 12 bases between them. The CDR3 protein is CASSQMGARNSPLHF. For the CDR3, the DNA is TGTGCCAGCAGCCAAATGGGTGCGAGGAATTCACCCCTCCACTTT.

The rearrangement joins TRBV9 to TRBJ1-2; 9 bases agree with TRBD1. Looked up from germline, CDR1 is SGDLS and CDR2 is YYNGEE. With V trimmed by 3 bases and J by 3 bases, 6 bases remained unmatched. CDR3 length: 15 amino acids. CDR3 sequence reads: CASSAAQGAYYGYTF. CDR3 bases: TGTGCCAGCAGCGCCGCACAGGGGGCCTACTATGGCTACACCTTC.

A few counts support this clonotype. The V gene is TRBV2, the J gene TRBJ1-1, with TRBD1 matching over 7 bases. V lost 5 bases and J lost 3; bases outside the gene matches: 9. Germline assignment: CDR1 SNHLY and CDR2 FYNNEI. The CDR3 is 15 residues long. The CDR3 region is CASSPPRGRDTEAFF. CDR3 coding DNA: TGTGCCAGCAGTCCCCCCAGGGGGAGGGACACTGAAGCTTTCTTT.

This clonotype was picked up a small number of times. The chain uses TRBV7-6 and TRBJ2-1, with 11 nucleotides matching TRBD2. The CDR3 runs 15 residues. J was trimmed by 6 bases and V by 5 bases; bases with no gene match: 6. Looked up from germline, CDR1 is SGHVS and CDR2 is FNYEAQ. The CDR3 loop reads CASSSTSGRPNEQFF. The CDR3 nucleotides are TGTGCCAGCAGCAGCACTAGCGGGAGACCCAATGAGCAGTTCTTC.

V usage is TRBV30 and J usage is TRBJ2-7; D not certain. The germline V and J ends were trimmed by 0 bases and 2 bases, with 8 bases remaining between them. The CDR3 length is 13 residues. Germline V gives CDR1 GTSNPN, CDR2 SVGIG (reference sequence). CDR3 coding DNA: TGTGCCTGGAGTGTAGGAGAAGCCTACGAGCAGTACTTC. This translates into CAWSVGEAYEQYF.

This clonotype was seen at least ten times. This sequence joins TRBV14 and TRBJ2-6; no definite D call. V shed 4 bases and J shed 4 bases, with 11 bases lying between them. Germline CDR1 SGHDN, CDR2 FVKESK. This CDR3 region has 15 residues. The chain's CDR3 is CASSLPLAGANVLTF. CDR3 DNA sequence: TGTGCCAGCAGCCTACCCCTGGCCGGGGCCAACGTCCTGACTTTC.

This clonotype was detected ten times or more. V gene TRBV7-2 combines with J gene TRBJ2-1; tentative D call: TRBD2 (5 bases). This CDR3 has 12 amino acids. V was trimmed by 1 base and J by 12 bases, leaving 10 bases between them. Per the germline V gene, CDR1 is SGHTA and CDR2 is FQGNSA. The CDR3 is CASSLGGPLQFF. DNA of the CDR3: TGTGCCAGCAGCTTAGGAGGGCCGCTGCAGTTCTTC.